The sequence of this T cell receptor (beta chain) was determined in a study of shared clonotypes between healthy human individuals (dated by TCRdb to 2019 to 2021). Turning to the overall study: Three men and a couple of women, aged 18 to 49 years, made up the cohort. To estimate repertoire size and how much clonotype sharing occurs between individuals, the study deeply sequenced the blood TCR repertoires of five or six healthy adults. To increase sequencing depth and limit assay-specific biases, TCR repertoire library preparation and sequencing were carried out by different laboratories using diverse techniques. For each donor, three plates each were used for CD4 naive and CD4 memory, two plates were used for CD8 naive, and one plate was used for CD8 memory. Between about 0.9 and 8.9 billion PBMCs per donor were obtained by leukapheresis.

What the authors observed across the whole study: The genetic and exposure-history diversity represented was limited by the small number of donors. Across four donors, approximately 4.9% of naive CD4, roughly 3.5% of naive CD8, under 2.5% of memory CD4, and approximately 0.4% of memory CD8 clonotypes were shared. Only blood was sampled, and tissue TCR repertoires likely differ from those in blood. Pairwise subsampling led to the expectation that sequencing depth would affect the degree of clonotype sharing among donors. Even with the large sequencing depth, rarefaction of the sorted-subset datasets indicated that sequencing was incomplete. Compared with non-shared clonotypes, clonotypes shared by all four sorted-subset donors had higher generation probabilities. Estimated clonotype richness was generally larger for naive than for memory subsets.

A note on this clone: Its recognized antigen is unknown. There are no base qualities to consult, and no much larger clone falls within one base.

The donors were healthy, HIV-negative adults with no recently reported acute infections or vaccinations. Every donor was a Caucasian adult living in Nashville, Tennessee, USA. Magnetic negative selection was used to enrich CD4+ T cells, after which naive cells were positively selected on CD45RA and the negative fraction became the memory subset. Blood was obtained by leukapheresis, after which PBMCs were separated by Ficoll-Histopaque density gradient centrifugation and cryopreserved in liquid nitrogen vapor phase. Analytical flow cytometry was used to check the purity and quantity of each magnetically sorted T cell population. Genomic DNA was isolated from each sorted fraction and quantified by UV absorbance on a Nanodrop 2000c. Using the deep immunoSEQ assay, TCR CDR3 regions were amplified from genomic DNA by multiplex PCR. Genomic DNA extracted from each cell subset was distributed evenly over all wells of several immunoSEQ 96-well plates, and each plate served as one replicate. For sorted subsets, each replicate PCR was loaded with 150 to 250 ng genomic DNA, equivalent to some 27,000 T cell genomes. Purified libraries were measured with a Qubit 3.0 fluorometer, size-checked on a Bioanalyzer 2100, and measured again with the KAPA Library Quantification kit. A separate single-read 150-cycle Illumina NextSeq 550 flow cell was used to sequence each immunoSEQ 96-well plate. The published analysis was carried out like this. The immunoSEQ output contained only junctional sequences without quality scores, so filtering could not match that applied to full-length reads. Sequences were annotated with PyIR, a Python wrapper for IgBLAST v1.9, and V/J genes and CDR3 were assigned using IMGT germline references. Reads with weak V/J assignments (E-value above 1e-6), missing CDR3, stop codons, out-of-frame junctions, or ambiguous translated residues were removed. V3J clonotypes were defined as sequences sharing the same inferred V gene, J gene, and CDR3 amino acid sequence. Percentage overlap between repertoires was calculated by dividing the number of shared unique clonotypes by the size of the smaller repertoire. Repertoire richness was assessed with RTK rarefaction, the Chao1 estimator, and Recon v2.1 estimates of unobserved clonotypes. For all TCRbeta clonotypes obtained by the gDNA method from a handful of donors, generation probabilities were computed with OLGA. TCRdb retrieved this table from immuneACCESS and kept in-frame rearrangements only. Not all clones are present; in checked studies, unresolved V genes account for under half, and no reason is known for the remainder. V, J and clone size were drawn from that table, and D and trimming were deduced from the DNA. The sample table records approximately 740,000 clones; approximately 79% of these occur just once. The ten largest make up 1.5% to 2% of the sample.

Per the germline V gene, MNHNS is the CDR1 and SASEGT is the CDR2. At the junction V is shortened by 4 bases and J by 4 bases; bases outside the gene matches: 13. The CDR3 starts with the cysteine, ends with the phenylalanine, and has 17 residues. The entry retains the CDR3 DNA only, 51 bases that are in frame from base 1. The receptor comes from a woman aged 30 to 39 in good health. The chain is encoded by TRBV6-1 joined to TRBJ2-5; 9 nucleotides in the junction match TRBD2. The sample was memory CD4+ T cells sorted from blood. The cell subset or site label here, explained by the study, means: CD45RA-negative fraction. The DNA sequence is given as TGTGCCAGCAGTGCATCAAGAAGAGCGGGAGGCGTAGAGACCCAGTACTTC. Its protein reads: CASSASRRAGGVETQYF.